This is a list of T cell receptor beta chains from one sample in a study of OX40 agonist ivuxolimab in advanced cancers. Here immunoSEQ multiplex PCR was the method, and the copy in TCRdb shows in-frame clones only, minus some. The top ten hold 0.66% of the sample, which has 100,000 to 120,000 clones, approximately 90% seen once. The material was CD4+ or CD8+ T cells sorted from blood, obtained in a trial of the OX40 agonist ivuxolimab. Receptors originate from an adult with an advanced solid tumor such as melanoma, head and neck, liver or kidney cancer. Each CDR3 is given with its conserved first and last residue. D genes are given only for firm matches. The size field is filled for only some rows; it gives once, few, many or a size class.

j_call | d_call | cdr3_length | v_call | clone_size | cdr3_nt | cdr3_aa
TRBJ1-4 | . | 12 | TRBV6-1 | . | TGTGCCAGCAGTGACTTGACGGGACGACTGTTTTTT | CASSDLTGRLFF
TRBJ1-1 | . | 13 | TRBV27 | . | TGTGCCAGCAAGCCCCGGGTAGGCACTGAAGCTTTCTTT | CASKPRVGTEAFF
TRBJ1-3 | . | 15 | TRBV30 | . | TGTGCCTGGAACCGGGACCTAACCTCTGGAAACACCATATATTTT | CAWNRDLTSGNTIYF
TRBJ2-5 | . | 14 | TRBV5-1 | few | TGCGCCAGCAGCTTTCATGGAAACCAAGAGACCCAGTACTTC | CASSFHGNQETQYF
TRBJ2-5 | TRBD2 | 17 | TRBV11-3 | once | TGTGCCAGCAGCGAAGGACGGGGGGTTCGATTCCAAGAGACCCAGTACTTC | CASSEGRGVRFQETQYF
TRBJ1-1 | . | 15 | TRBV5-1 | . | TGCGCCAGCGTTGGATTAGGACTCTCGGGGGGTGAAGCTTTCTTT | CASVGLGLSGGEAFF
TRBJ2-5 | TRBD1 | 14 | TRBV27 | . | TGTGCCAGACCCTGCGACAGGGTCTCTGAGACCCAGTACTTC | CARPCDRVSETQYF
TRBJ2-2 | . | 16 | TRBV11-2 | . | TGTGCCAGCAGCTTTGGTTGGAGTAGCGGCACCGGGGAGCTGTTTTTT | CASSFGWSSGTGELFF
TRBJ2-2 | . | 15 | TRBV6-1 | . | TGTGCCAGCAGTGAATATGGGACAAACACCGGGGAGCTGTTTTTT | CASSEYGTNTGELFF
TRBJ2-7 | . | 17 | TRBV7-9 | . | TGTGCCAGCAGCTTAGAAGCAGCAACCGGTTTGTCGGGCGAGCAGTACTTC | CASSLEAATGLSGEQYF
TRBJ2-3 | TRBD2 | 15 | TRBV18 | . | TGTGCCAGCTCACCGGCGGGGGGGGTCACAGATACGCAGTATTTT | CASSPAGGVTDTQYF
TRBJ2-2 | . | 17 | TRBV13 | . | TGTGCCAGCAGCCCATCCCCCGGAAAGCCGAACACCGGGGAGCTGTTTTTT | CASSPSPGKPNTGELFF
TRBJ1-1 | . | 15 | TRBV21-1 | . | TGTGCCAGCAGCAAAGAACAGGGGGCTGACACTGAAGCTTTCTTT | CASSKEQGADTEAFF
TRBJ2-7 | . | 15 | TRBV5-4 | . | TGTGCCAGCAGCTTGGACGCGGACAGAGGTTACGAGCAGTACTTC | CASSLDADRGYEQYF
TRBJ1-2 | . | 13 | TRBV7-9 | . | TGTGCCAGCAGCTTAGGACAGCTCTATGGCTACACCTTC | CASSLGQLYGYTF
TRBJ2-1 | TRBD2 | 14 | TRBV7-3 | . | TGTGCCAGCAGCCCTAGCGGGAGTTACAATGAGCAGTTCTTC | CASSPSGSYNEQFF
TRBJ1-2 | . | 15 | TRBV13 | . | TGTGCCAGCAGCTTATTGGGGGGGCAAGCGGCTGGCTACACCTTC | CASSLLGGQAAGYTF
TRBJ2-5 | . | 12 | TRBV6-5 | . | TGTGCCAGTAGACTTCTCCCAGGGGAGCAGTACTTC | CASRLLPGEQYF